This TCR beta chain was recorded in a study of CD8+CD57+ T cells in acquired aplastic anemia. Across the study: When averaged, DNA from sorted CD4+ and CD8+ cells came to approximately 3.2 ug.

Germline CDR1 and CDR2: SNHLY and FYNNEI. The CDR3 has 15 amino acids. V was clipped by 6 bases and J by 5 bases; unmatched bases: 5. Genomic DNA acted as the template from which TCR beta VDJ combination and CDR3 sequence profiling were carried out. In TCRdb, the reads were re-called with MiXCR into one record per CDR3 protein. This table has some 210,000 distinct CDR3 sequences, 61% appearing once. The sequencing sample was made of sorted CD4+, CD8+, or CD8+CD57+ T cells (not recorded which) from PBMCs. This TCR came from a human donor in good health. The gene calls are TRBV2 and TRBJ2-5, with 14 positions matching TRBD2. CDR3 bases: TGTGCCAGCAGCAAGACTAGCGGGGGGGTGGAGACCCAGTACTTC. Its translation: CASSKTSGGVETQYF.